This T cell receptor (beta chain) emerged from a study of CD8 T cells in ankylosing spondylitis. Notes on the study in general: Characteristic of ankylosing spondylitis blood, it appeared, was a TCR beta motif comprising eight highly homologous variants. CD8+ by phenotype, disease-linked clones were relatively rare in peripheral blood.

It was by quantitative 5'-RACE with molecular barcodes that TCR beta libraries were made. Using its own MiXCR run on the 5' RACE reads, TCRdb lists one record per CDR3 protein. This table has under 120,000 distinct CDR3 sequences, less than 25% appearing once. Turning to this clonotype: Its target is unknown.

The CDR3 is 17 residues long. Germline V gene lookup returns CDR1 SGHTA and CDR2 FQGNSA. V lost 4 bases, J lost 5 bases, and 14 bases stayed unmatched. This clonotype originated in a male donor with ankylosing spondylitis. The J gene is TRBJ2-1, the V gene TRBV7-2, with 7 positions matching TRBD2. Sequenced: synovial fluid, either unsorted or a sorted T cell fraction (not recorded which). The CDR3 reads CASSSGLSRAGHNEQFF. In DNA form, the CDR3 reads TGTGCCAGCAGCTCAGGACTCTCTCGAGCGGGGCACAATGAGCAGTTCTTC.